One and the same sample provided the 15 T cell receptor beta chains below, sequenced in a study of CD8+CD57+ T cells in acquired aplastic anemia. All patients picked for sequencing had shown, by flow cytometry, an expansion of CD8+CD57+ cells. CDR3 and TCR beta VDJ profiling relied on a genomic DNA template. From the reads, TCRdb called clonotypes with MiXCR, one entry per CDR3 protein. The sample includes hundreds of thousands of distinct CDR3 sequences, around 30% seen only once; the top ten take less than 0.85%. Material: sorted CD4+, CD8+, or CD8+CD57+ T cells (not recorded which) from PBMCs. The receptors stem from a human donor with aplastic anemia.

The rearrangement links TRBV20-1 to TRBJ2-7; either TRBD1 or TRBD2 may supply D (5 bases each). Germline CDR1 reads DFQATT; CDR2 reads SNEGSKA (reference sequence). The germline V and J ends were trimmed by 6 bases and 7 bases, with 19 bases remaining between them. This CDR3 contains 13 residues. The CDR3 spells CSAVLRGREEQYF. Written as DNA, the CDR3 is TGCAGTGCGGTCCTGAGGGGCCGAGAAGAGCAGTACTTC.

This chain connects TRBV5-6 to TRBJ1-6; D not resolved. Trimming took off 2 bases at V and 0 bases at J, with 3 bases between the two ends. Germline V lookup: CDR1 SGHDT, CDR2 YYEEEE. This CDR3 is built from 14 residues. DNA for the CDR3: TGTGCCAGCAGCTTCCGCTCCTATAATTCACCCCTCCACTTT. The encoded protein is CASSFRSYNSPLHF.

The chain uses TRBV2 and TRBJ1-2; 7 bases line up with TRBD1. From germline, CDR1 is SNHLY and CDR2 FYNNEI. The CDR3 sequence is 13 residues long. The J segment lost 3 bases and the V segment lost 8 bases, leaving 6 bases of the junction unmatched. The CDR3 nucleotides are TGTGCCAGCGGGGACAGCAATTACTATGGCTACACCTTC. Residues: CASGDSNYYGYTF.

A word on this clonotype: This could be a read error, since a much larger clone is one nucleotide away. This chain links TRBV7-2 with TRBJ2-7; the D is unclear. The V gene's germline CDR1 is SGHTA and CDR2 FQGNSA. Trimming took 4 bases from V and 2 from J, leaving 12 bases between them. The CDR3 extends over 14 amino acids. The CDR3 loop reads CASSSLSFTYEQYF. The CDR3 coding sequence is TGTGCCAGCAGCTCTTTATCCTTCACCTACGAGCAGTACTTC.

This CDR3 is CARKTGEETQYF. Here the CDR3 DNA reads TGTGCTAGGAAAACAGGGGAGGAGACCCAGTACTTC. This rearrangement joins TRBV7-7 to TRBJ2-5; TRBD1 agrees at 7 bases. Germline values: CDR1 SSHAT, CDR2 FNYEAQ (reference sequence). There are 12 residues in the CDR3.

This clonotype occurred many times. One junction end does not reproduce the germline sequence, and a read error may be involved. The rearrangement uses TRBV12-3 or TRBV12-4 and TRBJ1-1; no clear D gene. CDR3 length: 12 amino acids. Written as DNA, the CDR3 is TGTGCCAGCAGCTTAGTGAACACTGAAGCTTTCTTT. Translation gives CASSLVNTEAFF.

A note on this clonotype: The CDR3 end shows no conserved phenylalanine or tryptophan, and so a read error is likely. The rearrangement links TRBV20-1 to TRBJ1-2; D ambiguous. The CDR3 is 16 amino acids. Germline CDR1 and CDR2: DFQATT and SNEGSKA (reference sequence). V lost 5 bases, J lost 2 bases, and 21 bases lay in between. Here the CDR3 reads CSAAPQRQLRNYGYTS. The CDR3 DNA reads TGCAGTGCTGCACCCCAAAGGCAACTGAGAAACTATGGCTACACCTCC.

This clonotype was picked up many times. The chain employs TRBV9 and TRBJ2-5; D is undetermined. Germline CDR1 SGDLS, CDR2 YYNGEE. This CDR3 contains 14 residues. With 0 bases removed from V and 1 base from J, the gap between germline ends came to 7 bases. CDR3 nucleotides: TGTGCCAGCAGCGTAGCACCGATCCAAGAGACCCAGTACTTC. Residues: CASSVAPIQETQYF.

Ten or more counts support this clonotype. This chain joins TRBV9 and TRBJ1-2; 7 bases align to TRBD1. J was trimmed by 8 bases and V by 0 bases; bases with no gene match: 10. Germline V gene sequence: CDR1 SGDLS, CDR2 YYNGEE. CDR3 length: 15 residues. The CDR3 bases are TGTGCCAGCAGCGTAGACGGTGAGGGGGCGAGAGGCTACACCTTC. Translating gives CASSVDGEGARGYTF.

This clonotype was seen at least ten times. The rearrangement joins TRBV15 to TRBJ2-7; a possible D gene is TRBD2 (6 bases). In germline, CDR1 is LNHNV, CDR2 YYDKDF (reference sequence). V was pared by 0 bases and J by 6 bases, with 18 bases between. This CDR3 is built from 16 residues. The CDR3 DNA reads as TGTGCCACCAGCAGAGATGGTGTGGGGGGTCGCGGCGAGCAGTACTTC. It specifies CATSRDGVGGRGEQYF. The variable domain in full, completed from reference TRBV15 and TRBJ2-7, reads DAMVIQNPRYQVTQFGKPVTLSCSQTLNHNVMYWYQQKSSQAPKLLFHYYDKDFNNEADTPDNFQSRRPNTSFCFLDIRSPGLGDTAMYLCATSRDGVGGRGEQYFGPGTRLTVT.

This rearrangement joins TRBV19 to TRBJ2-7; the D is unclear. Germline V lookup: CDR1 LNHDA, CDR2 SQIVND (reference sequence). V lost 0 bases to trimming and J lost 2 bases, with 11 bases between them. CDR3 length: 15 residues. This CDR3 is CASSIDPAMPYEQYF. CDR3 nucleotide sequence: TGTGCCAGTAGTATAGACCCAGCGATGCCCTACGAGCAGTACTTC.

This clonotype was recorded many times. CDR3 sequence: CASRTVQETQYF. CDR3 bases: TGTGCCAGTCGGACAGTCCAAGAGACCCAGTACTTC. The V and J genes are TRBV6-5 and TRBJ2-5, with D possibly matching TRBD1 (6 bases). The V end was cut by 9 bases, the J end by 1 base, with 9 bases between. CDR3 size: 12 residues. CDR1 is MNHEY, CDR2 SVGAGI, per germline.

The chain joins TRBV15 to TRBJ2-1, with TRBD2 matching over 8 bases. Germline lookup yields CDR1 LNHNV and CDR2 YYDKDF (reference sequence). This CDR3 has 14 residues. Trimming at V came to 4 bases and at J to 8 bases, leaving 7 bases not matched to a gene. CDR3 sequence (DNA): TGTGCCACCAGCAACCCGGGGGGGAGGGATGAGCAGTTCTTC. Its translation is CATSNPGGRDEQFF.

The V gene is TRBV19, the J gene TRBJ1-2; D remains ambiguous. V was cut by 1 base and J by 8 bases, with 11 bases left in between. The length of the CDR3 is 13 residues. Germline loops: CDR1 LNHDA, CDR2 SQIVND (reference sequence). The CDR3 region has the DNA TGTGCCAGTAGTATAGTGGCAGCGGGGGGCTACACCTTC. Translated, it gives CASSIVAAGGYTF.

As concerns this clonotype: This may be a read error: a much more frequent sequence differs by one nucleotide. The V call is TRBV7-6, the J call TRBJ2-1; D perhaps matches TRBD2 (6 bases). The CDR3 has 13 amino acids. Germline V CDR1 and CDR2: SGHVS, FNYEAQ. As DNA, the CDR3 is TGTGCCAGCAGCTTCGGGGGTCACAATGAGCAGCTCTTC. Amino acids: CASSFGGHNEQLF.